This T cell receptor beta chain was observed in a study of cytomegalovirus exposure and HLA in healthy donors. There are 16 residues in the CDR3. Trimming took off 0 bases at V and 5 bases at J, with 18 bases between the two ends. On this clone: Its antigen is still unknown.

General study findings and limits: Serostatus for CMV was the only available immune exposure information.

PCR primers comprised 60 Vbeta and 13 Jbeta primers. Libraries were prepared by immunoSEQ multiplex PCR; TCRdb keeps only in-frame clonotypes and omits some of them. The data contain tens of thousands of clones, roughly 76% of them singletons. The sequence derives from a woman in her 30s in good health and CMV-seronegative. The sequencing sample was made of PBMCs. The V and J genes are TRBV5-3 and TRBJ2-7; D might be TRBD2 (5 bases). TRBV5-3 is labeled an ORF, and its function is uncertain. The CDR3 nucleotides read TGTGCCAGAAGCTTGGGAACCACTAGACGGCCGGACGAGCAGTACTTC. It specifies CARSLGTTRRPDEQYF.